This TCR beta chain was documented in a study of T cells in Graves' hyperthyroidism and ophthalmopathy (dated by TCRdb to the late 2010s). Context from the whole study: Peripheral blood was collected at initial diagnosis, before any treatment. Thyroid tissue and blood T-cell repertoires from more than five Graves' hyperthyroidism patients were also compared in the study. TCR Vbeta CDR3 sequencing of 130 to 150 peripheral blood samples (fewer than 45 ophthalmopathy, under 80 hyperthyroidism and approximately 17 progressor patients) is reported in the paper. After sampling, hyperthyroidism patients received methimazole starting at 30 mg daily, and ophthalmopathy patients received high-dose intravenous methylprednisolone. The 100 discovery patients were randomly split 7:3 into training and test sets. A discovery cohort of 95 to 100 patients, approximately 45 with Graves' ophthalmopathy and approximately 57 with stable Graves' hyperthyroidism, was used to find distinguishing TCR V-J signatures. An independent validation cohort of under 20 hyperthyroidism patients and about 15 patients who later progressed to ophthalmopathy tested prospective prediction of ophthalmopathy. General study outcomes and caveats: Blood samples also contained most of the expanded thyroid clonotypes (frequency above 0.001), which suggests that blood repertoires may reflect thyroid immune responses. Sample size was not statistically predetermined, and blinding of investigators to group allocation was not performed. A model built on a 13 V-J signature distinguished ophthalmopathy from stable hyperthyroidism, reaching approximately 89% sensitivity and 81.08% specificity in cross-validation and 80%/75% in testing. During validation, the model predicted progression to ophthalmopathy a median of about 6.5 months ahead of onset, with approximately 71% sensitivity and about 72% specificity.

A patient counted as having stable Graves' hyperthyroidism if no progression to ophthalmopathy occurred over 18 months of follow-up. Hyperthyroidism patients were newly diagnosed, with disease duration under 2 months, and aged 18 to 65 years. Any patient with an uncontrolled infection, another autoimmune disease, pregnancy or lactation was excluded. Diagnoses were established on the basis of clinical symptoms, serum thyroxine and TRAb, thyroid ultrasound, and orbital computed tomography. PBMCs were isolated from more than 8 ml of fresh peripheral blood by Ficoll-Paque density gradient centrifugation. Total RNA was extracted with Trizol reagent, and quality was checked on an Agilent 2100 Bioanalyzer. There are a few counts of this clonotype. Its antigen is currently not known. Within one base of it there is no much larger clone, and no base qualities were kept. Amplification of TCR beta CDR3 regions was carried out from RNA transcripts. A first-round RT-PCR of the TCR CDR3 used the HTBI primer set with the Qiagen OneStep RT-PCR kit. The libraries were constructed in a second round of multiplex PCR and then size-selected and purified. Sequencing of the libraries was done on an Illumina HiSeq2000 using paired-end 100 bp reads. For the original study's pipeline: SOAPnuke was used to process the raw data, with reads discarded if the reads contained adapters or uncalled bases, had a mean Phred below 15, or lacked an exact constant-primer or identifier match. High-quality paired reads were merged with COPE v1.2.5, and unique nucleotide sequences were defined as clonotypes. MiTCR v1.1 was used to align the clonotypes against IMGT TRBV, TRBD and TRBJ reference segments. Only V-J combinations with frequency above 0.0001, covering approximately 99% of repertoires, were analysed. A TCS score was defined as the ratio of F50 (clonal expansion) to E x V (chaos), with BLOSUM62-based TCRdist applied between CDR3 peptides within each V-J. Welch's t-statistics and random forest reduced 450 to 600 V-J features to 10 to 15, which were used in a naive Bayes classifier (R e1071). TCRdb handled the public reads itself, with Q25 trimming in fastp and clone calling in MiXCR, and kept productive beta chains. Merged by CDR3 protein, the rows form single entries marked with the most common genes and DNA. V and J calls and clone size were set by TCRdb, not the authors. Recorded for this sample are more than 500,000 distinct CDR3 sequences; around 15% of them occurred a single time. Approximately 15% of the sample is in the top ten clones.

The cysteine opens and the phenylalanine closes a CDR3 of 14 amino acids. Just CDR3 DNA is preserved here, 42 bases in frame from base 1. The germline V gene sets CDR1 to MDHEN and CDR2 to SYDVKM. V and J lose 5 bases and 4 bases, and a span of 13 bases separates them. The sequence was obtained from a woman in her thirties or forties with Graves' hyperthyroidism. The sample consisted of blood. The chain links TRBV28 with TRBJ2-3; TRBD1 might be the D gene, on 6 matching bases. The CDR3 amino acid sequence is: CASSPRTEADTQYF. The DNA sequence follows: TGTGCCAGCAGTCCCCGGACAGAGGCAGATACGCAGTATTTT.